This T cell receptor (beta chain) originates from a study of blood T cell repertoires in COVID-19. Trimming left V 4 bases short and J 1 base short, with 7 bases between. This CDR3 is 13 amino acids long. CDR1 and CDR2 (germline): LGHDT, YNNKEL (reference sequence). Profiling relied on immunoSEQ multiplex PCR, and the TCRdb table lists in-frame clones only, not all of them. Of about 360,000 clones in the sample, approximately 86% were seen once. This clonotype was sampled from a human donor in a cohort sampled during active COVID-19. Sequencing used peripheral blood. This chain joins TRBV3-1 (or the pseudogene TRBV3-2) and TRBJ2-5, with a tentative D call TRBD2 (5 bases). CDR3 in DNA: TGTGCCAGCAGCCGCGGGCGCCAAGAGACCCAGTACTTC. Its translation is CASSRGRQETQYF.